The 17 T cell receptor beta chains listed next were all sequenced from one sample in a study of STAT5B mutations in CD4+ large granular lymphocyte leukemia. Measured with immunoSEQ multiplex PCR; TCRdb has only the in-frame clones, and not every one. The data hold around 24,000 clones, with about 70% observed a single time. The sample taken for sequencing was CD4+ T cells from blood buffy coats. These receptors originate from a human donor in good health.

This sequence joins TRBV27 and TRBJ2-3; D is unresolved. The CDR3 is 15 residues long. Trimming left V 2 bases short and J 0 bases short, with 9 bases between. The germline V gene has CDR1 MNHEY and CDR2 SMNVEV (reference sequence). CDR3 sequence: CASSLNRLSTDTQYF. CDR3 coding DNA: TGTGCCAGCAGTTTAAATAGGCTCAGCACAGATACGCAGTATTTT.

The rearrangement joins TRBV4-3 to TRBJ2-3; 7 positions match TRBD2. The CDR3 runs to 18 residues. With 2 bases clipped from V and 5 bases from J, the junction kept 16 bases outside the gene matches. The V gene's germline CDR1 is LGHNA and CDR2 YSLEER. CDR3 DNA: TGCGCCAGCAGCCAAACCGTCAGGGAGGGTGCTTCCAGAGATACGCAGTATTTT. Its protein is CASSQTVREGASRDTQYF.

J is TRBJ2-1 and V is TRBV5-1, with TRBD2 matching over 13 bases. Trimming at V came to 0 bases and at J to 7 bases, leaving 7 bases not matched to a gene. CDR3 length: 17 amino acids. Germline assignment: CDR1 SGHRS and CDR2 YFSETQ. The DNA for the CDR3 is TGCGCCAGCAGCTTGGCCGGACTAGCGGGGGTCGGAAATGAGCAGTTCTTC. This codes for CASSLAGLAGVGNEQFF.

The rearrangement uses TRBV28 and TRBJ2-7; 7 bases line up with TRBD1. The CDR3 runs 13 residues. Germline V CDR1 and CDR2: MDHEN, SYDVKM. V dropped 10 bases and J dropped 0; count of bases not matched to a gene: 6. CDR3 in amino acids: CATRGGASYEQYV. DNA of the CDR3: TGTGCCACCCGAGGGGGCGCCTCCTACGAGCAGTACGTC.

This clone occurred a few times. The J gene is TRBJ1-2, the V gene TRBV7-3; a possible D gene is TRBD1 (5 bases). The CDR3 sequence is 13 residues long. Between the trimmed V and J ends, which lost 6 bases and 5 bases, there was a span of 13 bases. Germline V gene data show CDR1 as SGHTA and CDR2 as FQGTGA. The CDR3 sequence is CASSVGHGYGYTF. The CDR3 coding sequence is TGTGCCAGCAGTGTCGGACACGGGTATGGCTACACCTTC.

The CDR3 region is CASSLEIQRRGPGDTQYF. In DNA form, the CDR3 reads TGCGCCAGCAGCTTGGAGATCCAGCGGAGGGGTCCGGGAGATACGCAGTATTTT. The chain uses TRBV5-1 and TRBJ2-3; tentatively, D is TRBD2 (6 bases). The length of the CDR3 is 18 residues. The V and J ends lost 0 bases and 5 bases respectively, with 22 bases between them. Germline V CDR1 and CDR2: SGHRS, YFSETQ.

This rearrangement joins TRBV9 to TRBJ2-5; D is ambiguous. The CDR3 contains 13 residues. Trimming shortened V by 2 bases and J by 1 base, and 6 bases separated the two germline ends. Germline V gene lookup returns CDR1 SGDLS and CDR2 YYNGEE. The CDR3 DNA reads TGTGCCAGCAGCGTTCGCGGCCAAGAGACCCAGTACTTC. It specifies CASSVRGQETQYF.

The rearrangement joins TRBV7-2 to TRBJ1-1, with TRBD1 as a possible D gene (5 bases). The CDR3 length is 13 residues. The V and J ends lost 5 bases and 7 bases respectively, with 14 bases between them. From germline, CDR1 is SGHTA and CDR2 FQGNSA. CDR3 sequence reads: CASSPSRDHEAFF. DNA of the CDR3: TGTGCCAGCAGCCCGAGCCGGGACCATGAAGCTTTCTTT.

This clone was detected only once. V usage is TRBV4-1 and J usage is TRBJ1-5, with D possibly TRBD1 on 5 matching bases. V was cut by 0 bases and J by 6 bases, with 18 bases left in between. Per germline, CDR1 MGHRA and CDR2 YSYEKL. The CDR3 runs to 17 residues. In nucleotides, the CDR3 is TGCGCCAGCAGCCAAGATTGGGGTGGCAGGGCCCGTCAGCCCCAGCATTTT. Amino acids: CASSQDWGGRARQPQHF.

The chain recombines TRBV6-1 with TRBJ2-7; no firm D call. Trimming took off 1 base at V and 6 bases at J, with 13 bases between the two ends. This CDR3 has 14 residues. CDR1 is MNHNS and CDR2 is SASEGT in the germline V gene. CDR3 sequence (DNA): TGTGCCAGCAGTGAAGGTCTCGGAGTGGGCGAGCAGTACGTC. It translates to CASSEGLGVGEQYV.

The CDR3 is CASSLNSNQPQHF. DNA for the CDR3: TGTGCCAGCAGCTTAAACTCCAATCAGCCCCAGCATTTT. V gene TRBV7-2 combines with J gene TRBJ1-5, with unresolved D. CDR3 size: 13 residues. Germline V gives CDR1 SGHTA, CDR2 FQGNSA. Trimming stripped 2 bases from V and 3 bases from J, with 5 bases between.

This chain joins TRBV6-5 and TRBJ1-3, with TRBD1 identical over 11 bases. V was pared by 8 bases and J by 0 bases, with 0 bases of the junction left unmatched. The CDR3 runs to 14 residues. Germline CDR1 and CDR2: MNHEY and SVGAGI. This CDR3 reads CASGTGGSGNTIYF. In nucleotides, the CDR3 is TGTGCCAGCGGGACAGGGGGCTCTGGAAACACCATATATTTT.

The chain carries TRBV18 and TRBJ2-7; 12 positions agree with TRBD2. The J segment lost 5 bases and the V segment lost 3 bases, leaving 5 bases of the junction unmatched. Germline V gives CDR1 KGHSH, CDR2 LQKENI. CDR3 size: 15 residues. Here the CDR3 reads CASSPTSGGADEQYV. For the CDR3, the DNA is TGTGCCAGCTCACCGACTAGCGGGGGAGCCGACGAGCAGTACGTC.

Points on this clone: At one end, the junction sequence differs from germline, possibly due to a read error. The chain uses TRBV7-2 and TRBJ2-1, with 9 bases identical to TRBD2. CDR1 and CDR2 from the germline V gene are SGHTA and FQGNSA. CDR3 length equals 12 residues. CDR3 residues: CASRSLAGILIF. DNA of the CDR3: TGTGCCAGCAGGAGTCTAGCGGGGATCCTGATCTTC.

CDR3 bases: TGTGCCAGTGTGACAGCGTCCTCCTACGAGCAGTACTTC. This translates into CASVTASSYEQYF. The chain has TRBV6-1 and TRBJ2-7; D is possibly TRBD1 (5 bases). CDR1 and CDR2 from the germline V gene are MNHNS and SASEGT. This CDR3 has 13 residues. V was trimmed by 9 bases and J by 0 bases, leaving 12 bases between them.

This clone was found once. This chain links TRBV9 with TRBJ2-4; D possibly uses TRBD1 or TRBD2 (5 bases each). Germline CDR1 and CDR2: SGDLS and YYNGEE. V lost 0 bases to trimming and J lost 0 bases, with 13 bases between them. The CDR3 contains 17 residues. The CDR3 loop is CASSVDGWGIAKNIQYF. DNA of the CDR3: TGTGCCAGCAGCGTAGATGGATGGGGGATAGCCAAAAACATTCAGTACTTC.

The rearrangement joins TRBV25-1 to TRBJ2-3; 7 bases agree with TRBD2. The germline gives CDR1 MGHDK, CDR2 SYGVNS. V shed 5 bases, J shed 0 bases, and the junction held 11 bases outside the gene matches. The CDR3 length is 17 residues. The CDR3, as DNA: TGTGCCAGCAGTCCGCGGGGTGCTAGCGGTAGCACAGATACGCAGTATTTT. Protein product: CASSPRGASGSTDTQYF.